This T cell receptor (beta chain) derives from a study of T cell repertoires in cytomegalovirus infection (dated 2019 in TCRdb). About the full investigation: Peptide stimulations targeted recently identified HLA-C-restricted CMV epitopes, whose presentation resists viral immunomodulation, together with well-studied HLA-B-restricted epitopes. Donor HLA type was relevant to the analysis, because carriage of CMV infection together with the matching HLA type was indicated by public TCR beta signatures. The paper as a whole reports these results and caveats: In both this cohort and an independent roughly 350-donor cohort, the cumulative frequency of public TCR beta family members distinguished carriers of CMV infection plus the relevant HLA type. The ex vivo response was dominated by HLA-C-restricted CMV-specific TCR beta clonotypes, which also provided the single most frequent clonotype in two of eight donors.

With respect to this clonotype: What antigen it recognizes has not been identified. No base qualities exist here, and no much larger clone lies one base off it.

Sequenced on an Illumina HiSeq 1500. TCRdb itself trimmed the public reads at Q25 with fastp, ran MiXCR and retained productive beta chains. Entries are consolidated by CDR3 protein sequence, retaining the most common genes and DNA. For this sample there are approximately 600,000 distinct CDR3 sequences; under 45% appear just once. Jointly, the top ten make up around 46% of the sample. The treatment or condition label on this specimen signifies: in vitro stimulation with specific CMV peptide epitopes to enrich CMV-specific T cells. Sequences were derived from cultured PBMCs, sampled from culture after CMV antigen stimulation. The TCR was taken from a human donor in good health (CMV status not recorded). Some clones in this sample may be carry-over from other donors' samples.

The CDR3 protein is CASSLGGAAFNEQFF. The DNA sequence is TGTGCCAGCAGCTTAGGAGGAGCGGCGTTCAATGAGCAGTTCTTC. The chain joins TRBV7-6 to TRBJ2-1; TRBD2 is perhaps the D gene, given 5 matching bases. Taken from the germline V gene, the CDR1 and CDR2 loops are SGHVS and FNYEAQ. The CDR3 runs 15 amino acids, cysteine and phenylalanine included. The DNA shown is the 45-base CDR3, in frame from base 1. Between the V and J ends, shortened by 1 base and 6 bases respectively, the junction contains 13 bases.